These 23 T cell receptor beta chains were sequenced from one sample in a study of OX40 agonist ivuxolimab in advanced cancers. The method was immunoSEQ multiplex PCR; TCRdb's version includes in-frame clones alone and lacks a portion of them. The sample records fewer than 85,000 clones, more than 75% being singletons. The sequencing used CD4+ or CD8+ T cells sorted from blood, collected in a trial of the OX40 agonist ivuxolimab. These receptors all come from an adult with an advanced solid tumor such as melanoma, head and neck, liver or kidney cancer.

V is TRBV29-1 and J is TRBJ2-5, with TRBD1 matching over 8 bases. The J segment lost 5 bases and the V segment lost 7 bases, leaving 12 bases of the junction unmatched. Germline V gene data show CDR1 as SQVTM and CDR2 as ANQGSEA. The CDR3 covers 14 residues. The CDR3 loop is CSAPRAGGAETQYF. CDR3 nucleotide sequence: TGCAGCGCCCCTCGAGCAGGGGGCGCGGAGACCCAGTACTTC.

The chain links TRBV28 to TRBJ2-2; 10 nucleotides align to TRBD1. The CDR3 is 16 amino acids. The trim removed 6 bases at V and 5 bases at J, leaving 9 bases unmatched. Germline loops: CDR1 MDHEN, CDR2 SYDVKM. CDR3 residues: CASRGTGARFTGELFF. CDR3 nucleotides: TGTGCCAGCAGGGGGACAGGGGCGCGTTTTACCGGGGAGCTGTTTTTT.

The chain carries TRBV5-4 and TRBJ2-5; perhaps TRBD1 as D (6 bases). The CDR3 extends over 15 amino acids. Trimming pared 4 bases from V and 5 bases from J, leaving 18 bases between. Germline-derived CDR1 and CDR2 are SGHNT and YYREEE (reference sequence). The CDR3 is CASSPPGHEGETQYF. Here the CDR3 DNA reads TGTGCCAGCAGCCCACCGGGACACGAGGGGGAGACCCAGTACTTC.

A single count supports this clone. The chain has TRBV7-3 and TRBJ2-3; TRBD2 matches 7 bases. Germline V gives CDR1 SGHTA, CDR2 FQGTGA. V trimming: 6 bases; J trimming: 2 bases; junction bases outside the gene matches: 8. The CDR3 loop spans 15 amino acids. CDR3 nucleotides: TGTGCCAGCAGTTCGGGGGACTACACCACAGATACGCAGTATTTT. Residues: CASSSGDYTTDTQYF.

The chain couples TRBV15 to TRBJ1-6, with D tentatively TRBD1 (6 bases). V was cut by 5 bases and J by 3 bases, with 17 bases left in between. This CDR3 region has 17 residues. The germline gives CDR1 LNHNV, CDR2 YYDKDF (reference sequence). As DNA, the CDR3 is TGTGCCACCAGCGCCCCGGGACAAGCCTTCTATAATTCACCCCTCCACTTT. Translating it yields CATSAPGQAFYNSPLHF.

The chain joins TRBV4-1 to TRBJ1-4, with TRBD1 identical over 9 bases. This CDR3 is 20 amino acids long. Germline CDR1 and CDR2: MGHRA and YSYEKL. V dropped 2 bases and J dropped 4; count of bases not matched to a gene: 17. This chain's CDR3 is CASSQMRQGGLSRINEKLFF. CDR3 DNA sequence: TGCGCCAGCAGCCAAATGCGACAGGGGGGTCTTTCTCGGATTAATGAAAAACTGTTTTTT.

The J gene is TRBJ2-1, the V gene TRBV7-9; the match to TRBD1 covers 8 bases. With V trimmed by 5 bases and J by 5 bases, 8 bases remained unmatched. The CDR3 extends over 15 amino acids. CDR1 and CDR2 (germline): SEHNR, FQNEAQ (reference sequence). CDR3 bases: TGTGCCAGCAGCCTAAAGGACAGGGTCCACAATGAGCAGTTCTTC. This translates into CASSLKDRVHNEQFF.

This clone was counted a few times. The chain combines TRBV7-3 with TRBJ2-5; D possibly corresponds to TRBD1 (5 bases). This CDR3 comprises 14 residues. In germline, CDR1 is SGHTA, CDR2 FQGTGA. V lost 1 base and J lost 0, with 6 bases in between. The CDR3 DNA is TGTGCCAGCAGCTTAAGGGGCCACCAAGAGACCCAGTACTTC. It codes for CASSLRGHQETQYF. Filled out from reference TRBV7-3 and TRBJ2-5, the complete variable domain reads GAGVSQTPSNKVTEKGKYVELRCDPISGHTALYWYRQSLGQGPEFLIYFQGTGAADDSGLPNDRFFAVRPEGSVSTLKIQRTERGDSAVYLCASSLRGHQETQYFGPGTRLLVL.

CDR3 bases: TGCGCCAGCAGCTTGGCCCGACAGGAAAACACCGGGGAGCTGTTTTTT. It yields the protein CASSLARQENTGELFF. The chain has TRBV5-1 and TRBJ2-2; a possible D gene is TRBD1 (6 bases). Between the trimmed V and J ends, which lost 0 bases and 2 bases, there was a span of 11 bases. This CDR3 region has 16 residues. From germline, CDR1 is SGHRS and CDR2 YFSETQ.

This clone was seen a handful of times. The CDR3 sequence is CASSPRGASYNEQFF. The CDR3 DNA reads TGTGCCAGCAGCCCCCGGGGGGCCTCCTACAATGAGCAGTTCTTC. The chain joins TRBV4-2 to TRBJ2-1, with a tentative D call TRBD2 (7 bases). CDR1 and CDR2 (germline): LGHNA, YNFKEQ. V was trimmed by 4 bases and J by 0 bases, leaving 10 bases between them. The CDR3 sequence is 15 residues long.

This clone was counted only a few times. The chain couples TRBV18 to TRBJ2-1, with a tentative D call TRBD2 (5 bases). The V gene lost 2 bases and the J gene lost 6 bases, with 14 bases spanning the gap. Germline CDR1 reads KGHSH; CDR2 reads LQKENI. The CDR3 is 15 amino acids. CDR3 sequence (DNA): TGTGCCAGCTCACCAACTGGGTCAGGAGGCAATGAGCAGTTCTTC. It codes for CASSPTGSGGNEQFF. The full variable domain, in which reference TRBV18 and TRBJ2-1 provide the parts outside the CDR3, is NAGVMQNPRHLVRRRGQEARLRCSPMKGHSHVYWYRQLPEEGLKFMVYLQKENIIDESGMPKERFSAEFPKEGPSILRIQQVVRGDSAAYFCASSPTGSGGNEQFFGPGTRLTVL.

This chain connects TRBV4-3 to TRBJ2-7; 13 bases agree with TRBD2. Losses at the gene ends were 3 bases for V and 4 bases for J; bases not matched to a gene: 6. This CDR3 has 16 residues. CDR1 is LGHNA, CDR2 YSLEER, per germline. The CDR3 DNA follows: TGCGCCAGCAGCCACATCGGGACTAGCGGGATTTACGAGCAGTACTTC. It encodes CASSHIGTSGIYEQYF.

V gene TRBV30 combines with J gene TRBJ2-3, with 7 positions matching TRBD2. After removal of 4 bases from V and 3 bases from J, the junction contained 1 base not matched to a gene. This CDR3 spans 12 amino acids. Germline CDR1 GTSNPN, CDR2 SVGIG (reference sequence). The CDR3: CAWTSGTDTQYF. The CDR3 coding sequence is TGTGCCTGGACTAGCGGTACAGATACGCAGTATTTT.

Remarks on this clone: Other DNA sequences from this sample encode an identical CDR3 as well. The J gene is TRBJ2-2, the V gene TRBV9; D is possibly TRBD1 or TRBD2 (6 bases each). The CDR3 is 16 residues long. Trimming removed 3 bases at V and 1 base at J, with 13 bases between. Germline V gene data show CDR1 as SGDLS and CDR2 as YYNGEE. The DNA of the CDR3 is TGTGCCAGCAGCGGGGGGCGAGCGGGGAACACCGGGGAGCTGTTTTTT. Its translation: CASSGGRAGNTGELFF.

The chain has TRBV5-6 and TRBJ1-2, with a weak D call TRBD1 (6 bases). Germline V CDR1 and CDR2: SGHDT, YYEEEE. The CDR3 loop spans 14 amino acids. V was clipped by 0 bases and J by 5 bases, with 11 bases between them. CDR3 amino acids: CASSLDRVGYGYTF. The CDR3 nucleotides are TGTGCCAGCAGCTTGGACAGGGTAGGGTATGGCTACACCTTC.

This chain links TRBV30 with TRBJ1-1; a weak D match, TRBD1 (5 bases). Trimming took 3 bases from V and 7 from J, leaving 12 bases between them. The CDR3 runs to 12 residues. The germline CDR1 and CDR2 sequences are GTSNPN and SVGIG (reference sequence). Here the CDR3 reads CAWSVGRIEAFF. The CDR3 DNA is TGTGCCTGGAGCGTGGGACGGATTGAAGCTTTCTTT.

The CDR3 bases are TGTGCCAGTAGTATCAGTACGGGACAGGGGATTTACAATGAGCAGTTCTTC. Encoded protein: CASSISTGQGIYNEQFF. The V gene is TRBV19, the J gene TRBJ2-1, with 10 positions matching TRBD1. The CDR3 sequence is 17 residues long. V dropped 3 bases and J dropped 4; count of bases not matched to a gene: 9. The germline V gene has CDR1 LNHDA and CDR2 SQIVND (reference sequence).

This chain connects TRBV29-1 to TRBJ2-1, with 11 bases matching TRBD1. Germline CDR1 SQVTM, CDR2 ANQGSEA. CDR3 length: 16 residues. V was clipped by 2 bases and J by 3 bases; unmatched bases: 6. The CDR3 region is CSVESPGTGGYNEQFF. DNA for the CDR3: TGCAGCGTTGAAAGCCCCGGGACAGGGGGCTACAATGAGCAGTTCTTC.

The V call is TRBV28, the J call TRBJ2-7, with 9 bases fitting TRBD1. Looked up from germline, CDR1 is MDHEN and CDR2 is SYDVKM. This CDR3 contains 14 residues. J gave up 6 bases and V 5 bases, and 8 bases lay outside the gene matches. CDR3 in amino acids: CASSPRDRVGEQYV. The CDR3 region has the DNA TGTGCCAGCAGTCCCCGGGACAGGGTAGGCGAGCAGTACGTC.

This clone showed up just once. The J gene is TRBJ2-1, the V gene TRBV28, with a possible D match to TRBD2 (6 bases). Germline V gene lookup returns CDR1 MDHEN and CDR2 SYDVKM. This CDR3 spans 15 amino acids. V was cut by 7 bases and J by 0 bases, with 13 bases left in between. The chain's CDR3 is CASTEPGLSYNEQFF. Here the CDR3 DNA reads TGTGCCAGCACCGAACCGGGACTCTCCTACAATGAGCAGTTCTTC.

The chain employs TRBV19 and TRBJ1-6; tentative D call: TRBD1 (5 bases). The CDR3 sequence is 16 residues long. The germline V gene has CDR1 LNHDA and CDR2 SQIVND (reference sequence). The CDR3 coding sequence is TGTGCAACGCAGCGGAGACTAGGGACCGGCGAAGCACCCCTCCACTTT. This encodes CATQRRLGTGEAPLHF.

This chain links TRBV28 with TRBJ1-1; D remains unclear. Per the germline V gene, CDR1 is MDHEN and CDR2 is SYDVKM. The CDR3 covers 18 residues. V shed 4 bases and J shed 7 bases, with 28 bases lying between them. CDR3 sequence: CASSSLRIATDGRSEAFF. The CDR3 DNA follows: TGTGCCAGCAGTTCCCTCCGCATCGCTACTGACGGACGGAGTGAAGCTTTCTTT.

The J gene is TRBJ1-1, the V gene TRBV6-5; 7 nucleotides match TRBD1. There are 13 residues in the CDR3. V shed 4 bases and J 5 bases; nucleotides not matched to a gene: 4. Germline CDR1 MNHEY, CDR2 SVGAGI. In DNA form, the CDR3 reads TGTGCCAGCAGTTCCCAGGGGGTGACTGAAGCTTTCTTT. This encodes CASSSQGVTEAFF.